The 12 T cell receptor beta chains given below trace back to one sample, sequenced in a study of cytomegalovirus exposure and HLA in healthy donors. PCR was performed using 60 Vbeta and 13 Jbeta primers. Clones were sequenced by immunoSEQ multiplex PCR, and TCRdb holds only the in-frame ones, with some missing. The top ten clones hold roughly 0.79% of a sample with roughly 100,000 clones, around 15% of them seen once. Sequenced material: PBMCs. These receptors were taken from a female donor in good health and CMV-seronegative.

In this sample, this clone turned up a few times. This sequence joins TRBV30 and TRBJ2-5; 7 bases match TRBD1. V was clipped by 2 bases and J by 6 bases; unmatched bases: 9. CDR3 length: 14 amino acids. Germline CDR1 and CDR2: GTSNPN and SVGIG (reference sequence). The CDR3 protein is CAWSKGQWRQTQYF. The CDR3 DNA reads as TGTGCCTGGAGTAAGGGACAGTGGCGACAGACCCAGTACTTC.

This chain uses TRBV11-2 with TRBJ1-2; TRBD1 matches 8 bases. CDR1 is SGHAT, CDR2 FQNNGV, per germline. The CDR3 length is 15 residues. J was trimmed by 5 bases and V by 0 bases; bases with no gene match: 5. Written as DNA, the CDR3 is TGTGCCAGCAGCTTAGAGACAGGGGTAGGATATGGCTACACCTTC. Encoded protein: CASSLETGVGYGYTF. Full variable domain (missing parts from reference TRBV11-2 and TRBJ1-2): EAGVAQSPRYKIIEKRQSVAFWCNPISGHATLYWYQQILGQGPKLLIQFQNNGVVDDSQLPKDRFSAERLKGVDSTLKIQPAKLEDSAVYLCASSLETGVGYGYTFGSGTRLTVV.

This clone was detected only a few times. The rearrangement joins TRBV4-1 to TRBJ2-5; D possibly corresponds to TRBD2 (5 bases). The ends were cut back, 1 base at V and 5 bases at J, with 11 bases in the middle. Germline CDR1 reads MGHRA; CDR2 reads YSYEKL. The CDR3 runs to 14 residues. The CDR3 bases are TGCGCCAGCAGCCAAGGCCACGGGGAGGAGACCCAGTACTTC. It specifies CASSQGHGEETQYF.

The chain recombines TRBV4-3 with TRBJ1-6; 9 bases agree with TRBD1. With V trimmed by 0 bases and J by 7 bases, 4 bases remained unmatched. In germline, CDR1 is LGHNA, CDR2 YSLEER. The CDR3 is 16 residues long. The CDR3 here is CASSQDVGQGNSPLHF. The CDR3, as DNA: TGCGCCAGCAGCCAAGATGTGGGACAGGGAAATTCACCCCTCCACTTT.

The genes are TRBV6-6 and TRBJ1-1; 9 nucleotides line up with TRBD1. Trimming took 3 bases from V and 1 from J; bases not matched to a gene: 3. The CDR3 has 15 amino acids. The germline gives CDR1 MNHNY, CDR2 SVGAGI (reference sequence). The CDR3 bases are TGTGCCAGCAGTTATCCGGGACAGGGGAACACTGAAGCTTTCTTT. Its translation: CASSYPGQGNTEAFF.

This clone has more than one count but fewer than ten. The chain uses TRBV2 and TRBJ2-5, with 8 bases lining up with TRBD2. This CDR3 is built from 16 residues. The V segment lost 3 bases and the J segment 2 bases; nucleotides outside the gene matches: 8. Germline V gene data show CDR1 as SNHLY and CDR2 as FYNNEI. CDR3 protein: CASSDISGVGQETQYF. The CDR3 DNA sequence: TGTGCCAGCAGTGATATTAGCGGGGTCGGGCAAGAGACCCAGTACTTC.

This clone was detected a few times. This chain links TRBV12-5 with TRBJ1-3; 7 nucleotides line up with TRBD1. This CDR3 region has 14 residues. J was trimmed by 7 bases and V by 5 bases; bases with no gene match: 8. Germline loops: CDR1 LGHNT, CDR2 FRNRAP. CDR3 nucleotides: TGTGCTAGTGGTGCAGGGGGTCCCGCCAACACCATATATTTT. Translation: CASGAGGPANTIYF.

The chain is built from TRBV5-1 and TRBJ2-1; 14 positions match TRBD2. The CDR3 is 17 residues long. V was clipped by 4 bases and J by 0 bases; unmatched bases: 3. Germline-derived CDR1 and CDR2 are SGHRS and YFSETQ. The CDR3: CASSPGTSGSSYNEQFF. The CDR3, as DNA: TGCGCCAGCAGCCCCGGGACTAGCGGGAGCTCCTACAATGAGCAGTTCTTC.

This clone has just a few counts. V and J are TRBV7-9 and TRBJ1-2, with TRBD1 as a possible D gene (5 bases). Germline CDR1 SEHNR, CDR2 FQNEAQ (reference sequence). CDR3 length equals 11 residues. V shed 8 bases and J shed 3 bases, with 7 bases lying between them. The CDR3 DNA sequence: TGTGCCAGCCCGGGGGACTATGGCTACACCTTC. Amino acid sequence: CASPGDYGYTF. Complete variable domain (other parts from reference TRBV7-9 and TRBJ1-2): DTGVSQNPRHKITKRGQNVTFRCDPISEHNRLYWYRQTLGQGPEFLTYFQNEAQLEKSRLLSDRFSAERPKGSFSTLEIQRTEQGDSAMYLCASPGDYGYTFGSGTRLTVV.

V gene TRBV7-2 combines with J gene TRBJ2-4; D unclear. V lost 4 bases and J 6 bases, leaving 10 bases between the germline ends. Germline CDR1 is SGHTA and CDR2 is FQGNSA. This CDR3 contains 13 residues. The CDR3 coding sequence is TGTGCCAGCAGCTCCTCAGGTGGAAACATTCAGTACTTC. It specifies CASSSSGGNIQYF.

This clone was seen a handful of times. This chain uses TRBV30 with TRBJ1-1; D gene ambiguous. This CDR3 is built from 12 residues. In germline, CDR1 is GTSNPN, CDR2 SVGIG (reference sequence). CDR3 amino acids: CGGWDGSTEAFF. DNA for the CDR3: TGTGGCGGGTGGGATGGGTCAACTGAAGCTTTCTTT. The complete variable domain, with remaining parts taken from reference TRBV30 and TRBJ1-1, reads SQTIHQWPATLVQPVGSPLSLECTVEGTSNPNLYWYRQAAGRGLQLLFYSVGIGQISSEVPQNLSASRPQDRQFILSSKKLLLSDSGFYLCGGWDGSTEAFFGQGTRLTVV.

The chain employs TRBV7-2 and TRBJ2-5; D remains unclear. CDR1 and CDR2 from the germline V gene are SGHTA and FQGNSA. Trimming pared 1 base from V and 5 bases from J, leaving 11 bases between. The CDR3 spans 14 residues. CDR3 residues: CASSLGPYPETQYF. CDR3 in DNA: TGTGCCAGCAGCTTAGGGCCATACCCTGAGACCCAGTACTTC.